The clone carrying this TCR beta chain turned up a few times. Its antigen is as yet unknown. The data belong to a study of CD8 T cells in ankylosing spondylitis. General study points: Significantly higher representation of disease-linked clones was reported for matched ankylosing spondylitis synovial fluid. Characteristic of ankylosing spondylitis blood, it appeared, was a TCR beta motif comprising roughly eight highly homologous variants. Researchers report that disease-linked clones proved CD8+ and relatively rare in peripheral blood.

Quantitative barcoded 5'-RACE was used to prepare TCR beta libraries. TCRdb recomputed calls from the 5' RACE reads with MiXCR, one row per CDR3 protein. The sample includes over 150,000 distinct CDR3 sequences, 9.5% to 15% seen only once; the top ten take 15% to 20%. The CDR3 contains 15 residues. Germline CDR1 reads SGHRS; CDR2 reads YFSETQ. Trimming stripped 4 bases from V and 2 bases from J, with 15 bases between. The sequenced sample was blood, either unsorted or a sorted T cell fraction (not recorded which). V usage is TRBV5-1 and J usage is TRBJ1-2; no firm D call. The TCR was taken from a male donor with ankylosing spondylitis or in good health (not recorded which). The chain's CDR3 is CASSVEGPYNYGYTF. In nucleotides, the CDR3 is TGCGCCAGCAGCGTAGAAGGGCCCTACAACTATGGCTACACCTTC. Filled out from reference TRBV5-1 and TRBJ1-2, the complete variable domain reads KAGVTQTPRYLIKTRGQQVTLSCSPISGHRSVSWYQQTPGQGLQFLFEYFSETQRNKGNFPGRFSGRQFSNSRSEMNVSTLELGDSALYLCASSVEGPYNYGYTFGSGTRLTVV.